The 15 T cell receptor beta chains given below trace back to one sample, sequenced in a study of blood T cell repertoires in COVID-19. Assay: immunoSEQ multiplex PCR; the TCRdb copy retains only in-frame clones and omits some. This sample has 250,000 to 300,000 clones, with around 84% found just once. Sequenced input: PBMCs or T cells enriched from blood (not recorded which). Receptors originate from a man aged 25-40 years with acute COVID-19.

This clone was detected only once. The chain employs TRBV20-1 and TRBJ2-7; no reliable D call. The CDR3 is made up of 11 amino acids. Looked up from germline, CDR1 is DFQATT and CDR2 is SNEGSKA (reference sequence). V shed 2 bases and J shed 6 bases, with 8 bases lying between them. Written as DNA, the CDR3 is TGCAGTGCTAGAATCGGTTCCGAGCAGTACGTC. Its translation is CSARIGSEQYV.

With regard to this clone: The junction and the germline gene differ at one end; a read error may be behind it. Other DNA sequences of this sample code for an identical CDR3. The J gene is TRBJ1-2, the V gene TRBV5-1; perhaps TRBD1 as D (6 bases). CDR1 SGHRS and CDR2 YFSETQ come from the germline V gene. The CDR3 is made up of 13 amino acids. CDR3 residues: CASSLDRNYGYTF. The CDR3 DNA is TGTGCCAGCAGCTTGGACAGAAACTATGGCTACACCTTC.

The rearrangement links TRBV30 to TRBJ2-4; weak D call: TRBD2 (5 bases). Looked up from germline, CDR1 is GTSNPN and CDR2 is SVGIG (reference sequence). V lost 1 base, J lost 0 bases, and 13 bases lay in between. This CDR3 is built from 16 residues. Here the CDR3 reads CAWSGPIGLAKNIQYF. For the CDR3, the DNA is TGTGCCTGGAGTGGGCCCATCGGACTAGCCAAAAACATTCAGTACTTC.

CDR3 DNA: TGTGCCAGCAGCCCTAGCCACCAACTGACCTACAATGAGCAGTTCTTC. This gives the protein CASSPSHQLTYNEQFF. J is TRBJ2-1 and V is TRBV7-2, with D possibly being TRBD2 (5 bases). The CDR3 extends over 16 amino acids. Trimming shortened V by 5 bases and J by 2 bases, and 16 bases separated the two germline ends. The V gene's germline CDR1 is SGHTA and CDR2 FQGNSA.

The chain uses TRBV25-1 and TRBJ2-2, with 8 bases lining up with TRBD2. V lost 8 bases to trimming and J lost 3 bases; unmatched junction nucleotides: 2. The CDR3 is made up of 13 amino acids. The germline V gene has CDR1 MGHDK and CDR2 SYGVNS. The CDR3 DNA is TGTGCCAGCGGGGGACTAGACACCGGGGAGCTGTTTTTT. Protein sequence: CASGGLDTGELFF.

The chain uses TRBV11-1 and TRBJ1-2; D is perhaps TRBD1 (6 bases). CDR3 size: 15 residues. The germline V and J ends were trimmed by 1 base and 8 bases, with 17 bases remaining between them. Per germline, CDR1 SGHAT and CDR2 FQDESV (reference sequence). The CDR3 region has the DNA TGTGCCAGCAGCTTAGTTGACAGGCCGTTGAGAGGCTACACCTTC. It codes for CASSLVDRPLRGYTF.

This sequence joins TRBV19 and TRBJ2-1, with 8 bases identical to TRBD2. The CDR3 totals 16 residues. Germline assignment: CDR1 LNHDA and CDR2 SQIVND (reference sequence). The V gene end was trimmed by 7 bases and the J gene end by 0 bases; junction bases not matched to a gene: 8. The CDR3 sequence is CASTLAGLSSYNEQFF. The CDR3 DNA follows: TGTGCCAGTACGCTAGCGGGCCTGAGCTCCTACAATGAGCAGTTCTTC.

The V and J genes are TRBV7-8 and TRBJ1-5; possibly TRBD1 for D (5 bases). The germline V and J ends were trimmed by 2 bases and 0 bases, with 14 bases remaining between them. The CDR3 has 17 amino acids. Germline V gene lookup returns CDR1 SGHVS and CDR2 FQNEAQ. The CDR3 reads CASSLLGVGVSNQPQHF. The CDR3 bases are TGTGCCAGCAGCTTACTGGGCGTAGGGGTTAGCAATCAGCCCCAGCATTTT.

The chain couples TRBV14 to TRBJ2-1, with D tentatively TRBD2 (6 bases). Germline V gene sequence: CDR1 SGHDN, CDR2 FVKESK. The CDR3 contains 13 residues. V was pared by 3 bases and J by 10 bases, with 13 bases between. CDR3 protein: CASSQIIGGEQFF. For the CDR3, the DNA is TGTGCCAGCAGCCAGATAATCGGGGGAGAGCAGTTCTTC.

Concerning this clone itself: One end of the junction is discordant with germline, which a read error may explain. The genes are TRBV5-1 and TRBJ1-2; TRBD1 matches at 7 bases. The germline V gene has CDR1 SGHRS and CDR2 YFSETQ. CDR3 length: 16 amino acids. CDR3 amino acids: CASSQRTQGWIYGYTF. CDR3 nucleotide sequence: TGTGCCAGCAGCCAGAGGACACAGGGGTGGATATATGGCTACACCTTC.

The V call is TRBV9, the J call TRBJ2-1; D is ambiguous. CDR3 length: 14 residues. The V gene's germline CDR1 is SGDLS and CDR2 YYNGEE. Between the trimmed V and J ends, which lost 0 bases and 3 bases, there was a span of 7 bases. The CDR3, as DNA: TGTGCCAGCAGCGTAGGCAGCGTCTACAATGAGCAGTTCTTC. It specifies CASSVGSVYNEQFF.

The chain uses TRBV6-6 and TRBJ2-5, with a possible D match to TRBD1 (6 bases). CDR3 length: 15 amino acids. The V and J ends lost 6 bases and 0 bases respectively, with 14 bases between them. Per the germline V gene, CDR1 is MNHNY and CDR2 is SVGAGI (reference sequence). The CDR3 loop is CASSLIQGNQETQYF. The CDR3 DNA reads TGTGCCAGCAGCCTGATACAGGGTAACCAAGAGACCCAGTACTTC.

The chain combines TRBV3-1 (or the pseudogene TRBV3-2) with TRBJ2-2, with unresolved D. The CDR3 is made up of 13 amino acids. V lost 2 bases to trimming and J lost 3 bases, with 4 bases between them. Looked up from germline, CDR1 is LGHDT and CDR2 is YNNKEL (reference sequence). CDR3 residues: CASSQSYTGELFF. The CDR3 DNA sequence: TGTGCCAGCAGCCAATCTTACACCGGGGAGCTGTTTTTT.

The V call is TRBV19, the J call TRBJ2-1, with TRBD2 identical over 14 bases. V was pared by 4 bases and J by 7 bases, with 3 bases of the junction left unmatched. The V gene's germline CDR1 is LNHDA and CDR2 SQIVND (reference sequence). CDR3 length: 15 amino acids. CDR3 loop: CASSTGTSGRNEQFF. CDR3 DNA sequence: TGTGCCAGTAGTACCGGGACTAGCGGGAGAAATGAGCAGTTCTTC. Complete variable domain (other parts from reference TRBV19 and TRBJ2-1): DGGITQSPKYLFRKEGQNVTLSCEQNLNHDAMYWYRQDPGQGLRLIYYSQIVNDFQKGDIAEGYSVSREKKESFPLTVTSAQKNPTAFYLCASSTGTSGRNEQFFGPGTRLTVL.

V gene TRBV5-1 combines with J gene TRBJ2-2; 11 positions agree with TRBD2. J lost 7 bases, V lost 4 bases, and 6 bases had no gene match. The V gene's germline CDR1 is SGHRS and CDR2 YFSETQ. This CDR3 comprises 15 residues. CDR3 residues: CASSVAGGPVGELFF. In DNA form, the CDR3 reads TGCGCCAGCAGCGTAGCGGGGGGGCCGGTCGGGGAGCTGTTTTTT.